The 21 T cell receptor beta chains reported below all come from one sample, sequenced in a study of radiotherapy plus CTLA-4 blockade in lung cancer. Measured with immunoSEQ multiplex PCR; TCRdb has only the in-frame clones, and not every one. The sample gives around 100,000 clones, 70% to 85% of which show up once; 3% to 4% is in the top ten. Source: peripheral blood, taken from a patient treated with radiotherapy plus ipilimumab. Receptor source: a human donor with non-small cell lung cancer that progressed on radiotherapy plus ipilimumab. Some clones in this sample may be carry-over from other donors' samples.

The gene calls are TRBV6-1 and TRBJ1-1; the D is unclear. The V end lost 6 bases, the J end lost 0 bases, and 14 bases lay between the germline ends. The CDR3 contains 15 residues. Germline V gives CDR1 MNHNS, CDR2 SASEGT. CDR3 loop: CASSQIWRLNTEAFF. The CDR3 nucleotides read TGTGCCAGCAGCCAAATATGGCGGTTGAACACTGAAGCTTTCTTT.

For the CDR3, the DNA is TGTGCCAGCTCACCAGAAGCGGCCTATGGCTACACCTTC. Its translation: CASSPEAAYGYTF. This sequence joins TRBV18 and TRBJ1-2; D is ambiguous. CDR1 and CDR2 (germline): KGHSH, LQKENI. Trimming stripped 2 bases from V and 4 bases from J, with 8 bases between. The CDR3 is 13 residues long.

The V call is TRBV7-8, the J call TRBJ1-6; no definite D call. Germline CDR1 SGHVS, CDR2 FQNEAQ. The CDR3 has 17 residues. V was cut by 2 bases and J by 5 bases, with 16 bases left in between. CDR3 nucleotides: TGTGCCAGCAGCTTAACTTTTGGCCCTCTAAATAATTCACCCCTCCACTTT. Its translation: CASSLTFGPLNNSPLHF.

V gene TRBV15 combines with J gene TRBJ2-7, with 7 bases matching TRBD1. The ends lost 1 base at V and 5 bases at J; junction bases unmatched: 8. Germline V gives CDR1 LNHNV, CDR2 YYDKDF (reference sequence). This CDR3 has 15 residues. The CDR3 coding sequence is TGTGCCACCAGCAGAGCCACAGGGGTTTTGAACGAGCAGTACTTC. Translated, it gives CATSRATGVLNEQYF.

The rearrangement joins TRBV19 to TRBJ1-1, with D possibly matching TRBD1 (5 bases). The CDR3 has 15 amino acids. Trimming pared 5 bases from V and 1 base from J, leaving 14 bases between. CDR1 is LNHDA, CDR2 SQIVND, per germline (reference sequence). This CDR3 is CASSAQGSGNTEAFF. DNA for the CDR3: TGTGCCAGTAGTGCCCAGGGTTCTGGGAACACTGAAGCTTTCTTT.

This clone has just a few counts. The chain links TRBV28 to TRBJ1-5; D is ambiguous. In germline, CDR1 is MDHEN, CDR2 SYDVKM. The CDR3 runs to 12 residues. Trimming cost V 6 bases and J 12 bases, with 15 bases left between them. CDR3 in DNA: TGTGCCAGCAGCCCCGCAGCGGGCCGCCAGCATTTT. It codes for CASSPAAGRQHF.

The genes are TRBV5-1 and TRBJ2-2, with D possibly matching TRBD1 (6 bases). V lost 3 bases, J lost 0 bases, and 6 bases lay in between. The CDR3 is 14 residues long. Germline CDR1 reads SGHRS; CDR2 reads YFSETQ. DNA for the CDR3: TGCGCCAGCAGCTGGACAGCGAACACCGGGGAGCTGTTTTTT. Its protein product is CASSWTANTGELFF. Supplemented by reference TRBV5-1 and TRBJ2-2, the full variable domain reads KAGVTQTPRYLIKTRGQQVTLSCSPISGHRSVSWYQQTPGQGLQFLFEYFSETQRNKGNFPGRFSGRQFSNSRSEMNVSTLELGDSALYLCASSWTANTGELFFGEGSRLTVL.

J is TRBJ2-3 and V is TRBV2; 9 nucleotides agree with TRBD2. In germline, CDR1 is SNHLY, CDR2 FYNNEI. V gave up 1 base and J gave up 0 bases; unmatched junction bases: 11. This CDR3 contains 19 residues. Here the CDR3 reads CASSEGWPSGGISTDTQYF. CDR3 bases: TGTGCCAGCAGTGAAGGGTGGCCCAGCGGGGGGATTAGCACAGATACGCAGTATTTT. Combining the CDR3 with reference TRBV2 and TRBJ2-3 gives the whole variable domain EPEVTQTPSHQVTQMGQEVILRCVPISNHLYFYWYRQILGQKVEFLVSFYNNEISEKSEIFDDQFSVERPDGSNFTLKIRSTKLEDSAMYFCASSEGWPSGGISTDTQYFGPGTRLTVL.

This chain links TRBV6-5 with TRBJ2-2; TRBD1 matches 7 bases. The CDR3 loop spans 13 amino acids. Germline CDR1 and CDR2: MNHEY and SVGAGI. DNA of the CDR3: TGTGCTCCAAAGGGGGCGGACACCGGGGAGCTGTTTTTT. This sequence encodes CAPKGADTGELFF.

This chain connects TRBV6-6 to TRBJ2-4; TRBD2 agrees at 7 bases. With V trimmed by 6 bases and J by 4 bases, 9 bases remained unmatched. The length of the CDR3 is 15 residues. Germline CDR1 is MNHNY and CDR2 is SVGAGI (reference sequence). The CDR3 protein is CASRNRGVGKNIQYF. The CDR3 DNA reads TGTGCCAGCAGGAACCGGGGGGTCGGGAAAAACATTCAGTACTTC.

This clone appeared a single time. The chain employs TRBV2 and TRBJ1-2, with D possibly matching TRBD1 (5 bases). The CDR3 sequence is 13 residues long. The germline gives CDR1 SNHLY, CDR2 FYNNEI. V lost 7 bases to trimming and J lost 4 bases, with 13 bases between them. The CDR3 here is CASTPDSFYGYTF. CDR3 nucleotides: TGTGCCAGCACACCAGACAGTTTCTATGGCTACACCTTC.

J is TRBJ2-6 and V is TRBV5-1; a weak D match, TRBD1 (6 bases). This CDR3 is 18 amino acids long. The V end lost 0 bases, the J end lost 2 bases, and 15 bases lay between the germline ends. Germline assignment: CDR1 SGHRS and CDR2 YFSETQ. The CDR3 is CASSLGGPTVPGANVLTF. The CDR3 region has the DNA TGCGCCAGCAGCTTGGGGGGGCCCACGGTCCCTGGGGCCAACGTCCTGACTTTC.

The rearrangement uses TRBV6-1 and TRBJ2-5, with TRBD2 identical over 8 bases. Germline CDR1 reads MNHNS; CDR2 reads SASEGT. The trim removed 6 bases at V and 5 bases at J, leaving 5 bases unmatched. CDR3 length: 13 amino acids. The CDR3 spells CASRAGGGETQYF. CDR3 bases: TGTGCCAGCAGGGCGGGGGGCGGTGAGACCCAGTACTTC.

Only one count was recorded for this clone. The V gene is TRBV9, the J gene TRBJ2-7, with D perhaps given as TRBD1 or TRBD2 (7 bases each). The germline V gene has CDR1 SGDLS and CDR2 YYNGEE. Trimming took 1 base from V and 2 from J, leaving 16 bases between them. This CDR3 is built from 16 residues. CDR3 DNA sequence: TGTGCCAGCAGCGTACAGGGGGGGAGCGCCGCCTACGAGCAGTACTTC. This gives the protein CASSVQGGSAAYEQYF.

CDR3 coding DNA: TGTGCCAGCAGTTTATCAGGGTTCTATGGCTACACCTTC. Residues: CASSLSGFYGYTF. V and J are TRBV28 and TRBJ1-2; maybe TRBD1 (5 bases). Germline loops: CDR1 MDHEN, CDR2 SYDVKM. The CDR3 loop spans 13 amino acids. Trimming removed 1 base at V and 4 bases at J, with 7 bases between.

A note on this clone: The sample carries other DNA sequences with the same CDR3. The chain has TRBV18 and TRBJ2-5, with D perhaps TRBD2 (6 bases). There are 13 residues in the CDR3. Germline V gene lookup returns CDR1 KGHSH and CDR2 LQKENI. V lost 0 bases and J 4 bases, leaving 6 bases between the germline ends. The CDR3 DNA sequence: TGTGCCAGCTCACCACCCGGGGGAGAGACCCAGTACTTC. It specifies CASSPPGGETQYF.

The chain combines TRBV4-2 with TRBJ1-1; D is uncertain. V was shortened by 1 base and J by 3 bases, with 9 bases between the two germline ends. The CDR3 runs 14 residues. Germline V gene sequence: CDR1 LGHNA, CDR2 YNFKEQ. CDR3 sequence reads: CASSQVSADTEAFF. The DNA of the CDR3 is TGTGCCAGCAGCCAAGTCTCGGCAGACACTGAAGCTTTCTTT.

V usage is TRBV28 and J usage is TRBJ2-3; 8 bases are a match to TRBD1. Germline V gene sequence: CDR1 MDHEN, CDR2 SYDVKM. V lost 3 bases, J lost 0 bases, and 8 bases stayed unmatched. CDR3 length: 17 residues. The CDR3 nucleotides are TGTGCCAGCAGTTTGGATGGACAGGGAACTAGCACAGATACGCAGTATTTT. This encodes CASSLDGQGTSTDTQYF.

The rearrangement links TRBV6-1 to TRBJ1-6, with D possibly matching TRBD1 (6 bases). V lost 7 bases and J lost 4, with 14 bases in between. The CDR3 is 15 residues long. The germline CDR1 and CDR2 sequences are MNHNS and SASEGT. DNA of the CDR3: TGTGCCAGCATGGATGGTACAGGGTATAATTCACCCCTCCACTTT. Residues: CASMDGTGYNSPLHF.

The DNA for the CDR3 is TGTGCCAGCAGCACACAGGGTATGGAGGGCGAGCAGTACTTC. This sequence encodes CASSTQGMEGEQYF. This chain joins TRBV7-9 and TRBJ2-5, with D possibly called TRBD1 or TRBD2 (6 bases each). The J call may be wrong; the DNA end is better matched by TRBJ2-7. This CDR3 spans 14 amino acids. The germline CDR1 and CDR2 sequences are SEHNR and FQNEAQ (reference sequence).

To note about this clone: The same CDR3 arises from other DNA sequences in this sample as well. The V gene is TRBV27, the J gene TRBJ2-3; the D is unclear. Trimming took 3 bases from V and 5 from J, leaving 3 bases between them. Germline V gene data show CDR1 as MNHEY and CDR2 as SMNVEV (reference sequence). The CDR3 runs to 11 residues. This CDR3 reads CASSLGDTQYF. CDR3 sequence (DNA): TGTGCCAGCAGTTTGGGAGATACGCAGTATTTT.